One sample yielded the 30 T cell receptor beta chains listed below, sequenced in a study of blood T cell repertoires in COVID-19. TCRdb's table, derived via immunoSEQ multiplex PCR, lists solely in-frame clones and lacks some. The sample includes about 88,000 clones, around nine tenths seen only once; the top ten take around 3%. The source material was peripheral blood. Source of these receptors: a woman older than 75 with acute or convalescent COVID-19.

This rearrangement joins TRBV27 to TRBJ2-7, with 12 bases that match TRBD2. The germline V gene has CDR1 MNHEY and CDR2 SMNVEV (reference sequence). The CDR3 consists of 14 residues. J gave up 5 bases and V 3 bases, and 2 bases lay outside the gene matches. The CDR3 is CASSLTSGRDEQYF. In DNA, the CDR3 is TGTGCCAGCAGTTTGACTAGCGGGAGAGACGAGCAGTACTTC.

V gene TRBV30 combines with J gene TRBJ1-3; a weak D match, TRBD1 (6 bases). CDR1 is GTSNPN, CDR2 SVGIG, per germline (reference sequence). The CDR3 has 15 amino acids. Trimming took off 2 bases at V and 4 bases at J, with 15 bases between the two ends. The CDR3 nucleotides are TGTGCCTGGAGTTTATCCGGGACACTGGGAAACACCATATATTTT. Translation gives CAWSLSGTLGNTIYF.

DNA for the CDR3: TGCGCCAGCAGCTTGACAGGGCGGCTCGAGCAGTACTTC. Amino acid sequence: CASSLTGRLEQYF. The chain employs TRBV5-1 and TRBJ2-7, with TRBD1 as a possible D gene (6 bases). The CDR3 runs to 13 residues. CDR1 SGHRS and CDR2 YFSETQ come from the germline V gene. V lost 1 base to trimming and J lost 6 bases, with 11 bases between them.

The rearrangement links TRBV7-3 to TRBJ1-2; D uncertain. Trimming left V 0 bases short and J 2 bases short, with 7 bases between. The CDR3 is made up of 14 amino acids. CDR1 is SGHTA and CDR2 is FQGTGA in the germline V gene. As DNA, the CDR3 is TGTGCCAGCAGCTTAACGCCAGAAAACTATGGCTACACCTTC. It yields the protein CASSLTPENYGYTF.

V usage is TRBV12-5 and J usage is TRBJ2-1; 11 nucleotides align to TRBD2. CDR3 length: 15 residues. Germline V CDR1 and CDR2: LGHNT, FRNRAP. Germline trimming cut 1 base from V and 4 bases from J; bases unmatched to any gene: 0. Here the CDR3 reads CASGLGLAGYNEQFF. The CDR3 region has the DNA TGTGCTAGTGGTTTGGGACTAGCGGGGTACAATGAGCAGTTCTTC.

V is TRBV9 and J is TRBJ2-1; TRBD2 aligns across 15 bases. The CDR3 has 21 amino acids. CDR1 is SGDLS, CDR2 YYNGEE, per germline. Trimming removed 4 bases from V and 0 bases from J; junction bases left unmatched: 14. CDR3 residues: CASSPFPGTSGGSLSYNEQFF. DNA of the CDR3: TGTGCCAGCAGCCCCTTCCCTGGGACTAGCGGGGGGTCCCTCTCCTACAATGAGCAGTTCTTC.

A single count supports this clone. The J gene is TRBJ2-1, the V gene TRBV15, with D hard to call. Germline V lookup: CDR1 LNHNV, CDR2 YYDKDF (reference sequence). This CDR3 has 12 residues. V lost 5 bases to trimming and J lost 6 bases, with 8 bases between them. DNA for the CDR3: TGTGCCACCAGCCTCGGTCGCAATGAGCAGTTCTTC. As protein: CATSLGRNEQFF.

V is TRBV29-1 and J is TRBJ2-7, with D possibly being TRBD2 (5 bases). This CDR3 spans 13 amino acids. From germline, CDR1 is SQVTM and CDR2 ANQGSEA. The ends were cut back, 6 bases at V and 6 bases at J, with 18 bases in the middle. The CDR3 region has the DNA TGCAGCGTCGGGTTAAGACCGGCGGGCGAGCAGTACTTC. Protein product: CSVGLRPAGEQYF.

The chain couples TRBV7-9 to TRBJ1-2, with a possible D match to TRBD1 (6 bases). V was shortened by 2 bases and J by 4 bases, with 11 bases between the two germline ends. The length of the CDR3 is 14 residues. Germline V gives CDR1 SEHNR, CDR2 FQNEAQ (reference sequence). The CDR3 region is CASSLLQGVYGYTF. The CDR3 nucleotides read TGTGCCAGCAGCTTATTACAGGGAGTCTATGGCTACACCTTC.

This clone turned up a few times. The CDR3 is CASSSKGGAPLHF. For the CDR3, the DNA is TGTGCCAGCAGCTCTAAAGGGGGCGCACCCCTCCACTTT. The rearrangement links TRBV7-2 to TRBJ1-6, with TRBD1 identical over 7 bases. The V gene end was trimmed by 4 bases and the J gene end by 11 bases; junction bases not matched to a gene: 5. Per germline, CDR1 SGHTA and CDR2 FQGNSA. CDR3 length equals 13 residues.

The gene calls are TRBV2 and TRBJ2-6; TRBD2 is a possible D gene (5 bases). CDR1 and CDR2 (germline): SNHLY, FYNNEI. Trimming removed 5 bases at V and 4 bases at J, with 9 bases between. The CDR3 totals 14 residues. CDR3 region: CASSPPGGANVLTF. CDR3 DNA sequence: TGTGCCAGCAGTCCCCCGGGAGGGGCCAACGTCCTGACTTTC.

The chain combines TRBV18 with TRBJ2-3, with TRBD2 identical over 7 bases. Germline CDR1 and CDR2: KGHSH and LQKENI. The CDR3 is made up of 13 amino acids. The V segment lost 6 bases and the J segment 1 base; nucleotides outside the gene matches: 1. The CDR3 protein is CASSRGGTDTQYF. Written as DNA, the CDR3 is TGTGCCAGCTCCCGGGGGGGCACAGATACGCAGTATTTT.

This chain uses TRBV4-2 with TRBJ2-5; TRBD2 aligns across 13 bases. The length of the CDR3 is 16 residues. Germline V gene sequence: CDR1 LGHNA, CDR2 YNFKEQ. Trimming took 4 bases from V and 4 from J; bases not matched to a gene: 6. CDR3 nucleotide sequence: TGTGCCAGCAGCCGCGGGACTAGCGGGGATTCAGAGACCCAGTACTTC. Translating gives CASSRGTSGDSETQYF.

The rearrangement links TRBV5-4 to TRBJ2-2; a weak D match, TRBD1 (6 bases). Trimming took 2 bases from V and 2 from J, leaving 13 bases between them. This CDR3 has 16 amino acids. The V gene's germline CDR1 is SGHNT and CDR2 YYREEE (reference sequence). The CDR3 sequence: CASSFLGGSNTGELFF. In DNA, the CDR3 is TGTGCCAGCAGCTTCTTAGGGGGATCAAACACCGGGGAGCTGTTTTTT.

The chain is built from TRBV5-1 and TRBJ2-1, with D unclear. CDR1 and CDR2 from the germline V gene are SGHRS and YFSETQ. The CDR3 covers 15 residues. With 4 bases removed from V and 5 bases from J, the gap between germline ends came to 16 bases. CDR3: CASSLERSANNEQFF. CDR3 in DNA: TGCGCCAGCAGCCTTGAGAGAAGCGCAAACAATGAGCAGTTCTTC.

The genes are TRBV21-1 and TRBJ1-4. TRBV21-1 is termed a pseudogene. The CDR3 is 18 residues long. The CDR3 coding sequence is TGTGCCAGCAGCAGAAAAGCCCGCCGGGGGAACGGAAATGAAAAACTGTTTTTT. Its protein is CASSRKARRGNGNEKLFF.

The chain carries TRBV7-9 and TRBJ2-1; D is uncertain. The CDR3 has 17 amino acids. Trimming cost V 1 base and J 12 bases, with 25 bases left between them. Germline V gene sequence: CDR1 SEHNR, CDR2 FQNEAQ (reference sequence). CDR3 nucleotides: TGTGCCAGCAGCTTAGGTTCTCTTCCCCTCGATTCACTAATGCAGTTCTTC. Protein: CASSLGSLPLDSLMQFF.

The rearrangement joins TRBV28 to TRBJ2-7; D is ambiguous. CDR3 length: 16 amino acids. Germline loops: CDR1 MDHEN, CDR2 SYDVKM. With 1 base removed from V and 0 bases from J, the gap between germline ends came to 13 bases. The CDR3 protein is CASSLFPSTDSYEQYF. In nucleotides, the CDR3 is TGTGCCAGCAGTTTATTTCCGTCGACTGACTCCTACGAGCAGTACTTC. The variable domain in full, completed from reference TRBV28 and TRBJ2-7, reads DVKVTQSSRYLVKRTGEKVFLECVQDMDHENMFWYRQDPGLGLRLIYFSYDVKMKEKGDIPEGYSVSREKKERFSLILESASTNQTSMYLCASSLFPSTDSYEQYFGPGTRLTVT.

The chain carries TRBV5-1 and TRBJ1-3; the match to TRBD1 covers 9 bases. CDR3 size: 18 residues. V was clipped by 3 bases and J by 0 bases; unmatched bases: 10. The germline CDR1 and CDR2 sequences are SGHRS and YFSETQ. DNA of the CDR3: TGCGCCAGCAGCTCAACAGGGGGCGGCTTCCTCTCTGGAAACACCATATATTTT. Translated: CASSSTGGGFLSGNTIYF.

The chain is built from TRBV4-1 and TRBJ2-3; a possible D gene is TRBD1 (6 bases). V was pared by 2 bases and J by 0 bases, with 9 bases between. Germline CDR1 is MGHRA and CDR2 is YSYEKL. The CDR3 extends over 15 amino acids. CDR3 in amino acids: CASSQFGQSTDTQYF. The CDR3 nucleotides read TGCGCCAGCAGCCAATTTGGACAGAGCACAGATACGCAGTATTTT.

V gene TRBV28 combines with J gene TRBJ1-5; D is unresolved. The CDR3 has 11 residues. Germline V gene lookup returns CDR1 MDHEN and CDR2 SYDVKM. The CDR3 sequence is CASASDQPQHF. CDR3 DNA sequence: TGTGCTAGCGCGTCGGATCAGCCCCAGCATTTT.

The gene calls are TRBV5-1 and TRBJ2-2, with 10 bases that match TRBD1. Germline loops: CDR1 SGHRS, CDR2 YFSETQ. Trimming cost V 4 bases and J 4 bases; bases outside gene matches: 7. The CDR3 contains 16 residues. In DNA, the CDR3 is TGCGCCAGCAGCAAGAGACAGGGGGCGCGCACCGGGGAGCTGTTTTTT. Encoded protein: CASSKRQGARTGELFF.

As DNA, the CDR3 is TGTGCCAGCAGTCAGATCCCTGAAGCTTTCTTT. Protein: CASSQIPEAFF. This sequence joins TRBV28 and TRBJ1-1; D not resolved. From germline, CDR1 is MDHEN and CDR2 SYDVKM. The CDR3 has 11 amino acids. Trimming left V 5 bases short and J 6 bases short, with 7 bases between.

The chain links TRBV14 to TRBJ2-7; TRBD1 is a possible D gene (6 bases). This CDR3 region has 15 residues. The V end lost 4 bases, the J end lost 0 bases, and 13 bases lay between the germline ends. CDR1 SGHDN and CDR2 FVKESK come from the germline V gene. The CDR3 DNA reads TGTGCCAGCAGCCCGGGTTGGGACAACTCCTACGAGCAGTACTTC. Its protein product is CASSPGWDNSYEQYF.

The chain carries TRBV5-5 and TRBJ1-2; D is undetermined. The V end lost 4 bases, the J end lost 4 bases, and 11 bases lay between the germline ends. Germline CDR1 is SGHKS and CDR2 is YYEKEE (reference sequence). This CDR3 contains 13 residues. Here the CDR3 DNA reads TGTGCCAGCAGCGCCCGGGATCCCTATGGCTACACCTTC. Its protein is CASSARDPYGYTF.

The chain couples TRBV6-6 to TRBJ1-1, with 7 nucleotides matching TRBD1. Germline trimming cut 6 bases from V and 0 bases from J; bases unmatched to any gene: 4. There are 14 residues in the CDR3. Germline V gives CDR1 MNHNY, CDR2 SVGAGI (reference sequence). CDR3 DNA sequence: TGTGCCAGCAGCTCAGGGGGGTTGAACACTGAAGCTTTCTTT. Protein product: CASSSGGLNTEAFF.

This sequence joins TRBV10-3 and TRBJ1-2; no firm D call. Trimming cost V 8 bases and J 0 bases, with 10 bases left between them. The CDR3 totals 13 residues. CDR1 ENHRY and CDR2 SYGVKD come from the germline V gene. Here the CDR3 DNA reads TGTGCCATCCCGGAGGGTTCTAACTATGGCTACACCTTC. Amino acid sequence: CAIPEGSNYGYTF.

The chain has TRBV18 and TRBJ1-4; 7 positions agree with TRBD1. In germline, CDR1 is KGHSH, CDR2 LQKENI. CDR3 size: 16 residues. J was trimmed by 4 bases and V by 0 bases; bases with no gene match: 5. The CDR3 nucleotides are TGTGCCAGCTCACCACCGGGGACAGCTTATAATGAAAAACTGTTTTTT. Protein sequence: CASSPPGTAYNEKLFF.

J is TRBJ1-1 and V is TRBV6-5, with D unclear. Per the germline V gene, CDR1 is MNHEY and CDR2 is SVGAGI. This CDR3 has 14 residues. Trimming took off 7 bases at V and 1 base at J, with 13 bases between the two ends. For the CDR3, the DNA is TGTGCCAGCACCCCTCTGGCAGGGAACACTGAAGCTTTCTTT. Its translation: CASTPLAGNTEAFF.

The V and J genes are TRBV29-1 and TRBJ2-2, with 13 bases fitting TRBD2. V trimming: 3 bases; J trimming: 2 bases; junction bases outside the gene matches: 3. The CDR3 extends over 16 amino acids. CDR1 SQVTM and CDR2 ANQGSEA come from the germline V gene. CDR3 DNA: TGCAGCGTTGAGGGACTAGCGGGATTAAACACCGGGGAGCTGTTTTTT. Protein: CSVEGLAGLNTGELFF.